Below are 10 T cell receptor beta chains sequenced from a single sample in a study of beta chain features in type 1 diabetes. Expressed TCRB transcripts were sequenced after all isolated RNA was converted to cDNA. Sequencing used immunoSEQ multiplex PCR; TCRdb keeps in-frame clones, though not all of them. The data contain some 360,000 clones, about 20% of them singletons. Sequencing was carried out using naive CD4+ T cells from blood. All receptors come from a woman under 30 in good health.

This clone was detected a few times. V and J are TRBV30 and TRBJ1-6; D may be TRBD1 (5 bases). V lost 3 bases to trimming and J lost 8 bases, with 14 bases between them. Germline-derived CDR1 and CDR2 are GTSNPN and SVGIG (reference sequence). CDR3 length: 14 residues. The CDR3 loop reads CAWRIWGEDSPLHF. CDR3 nucleotides: TGTGCCTGGAGGATCTGGGGGGAGGATTCACCCCTCCACTTT.

The V call is TRBV5-4, the J call TRBJ2-5; the match to TRBD1 covers 10 bases. This CDR3 has 16 amino acids. Germline V lookup: CDR1 SGHNT, CDR2 YYREEE (reference sequence). V dropped 4 bases and J dropped 3; count of bases not matched to a gene: 9. CDR3 loop: CASSRGGTGAEETQYF. Written as DNA, the CDR3 is TGTGCCAGCAGCCGAGGCGGGACAGGGGCGGAAGAGACCCAGTACTTC.

The V gene is TRBV5-1, the J gene TRBJ1-1, with TRBD1 matching over 7 bases. The CDR3 has 16 amino acids. Germline CDR1 and CDR2: SGHRS and YFSETQ. With 2 bases clipped from V and 0 bases from J, the junction kept 7 bases outside the gene matches. CDR3 DNA: TGCGCCAGCAGCTTCACTCCAGGGGGGATGAACACTGAAGCTTTCTTT. Protein sequence: CASSFTPGGMNTEAFF.

The CDR3 bases are TGTGCCAGCAGTTGGCAGGGTGGTCAGCCCCAGCATTTT. Its protein is CASSWQGGQPQHF. The chain has TRBV2 and TRBJ1-5; weak D call: TRBD1 (5 bases). V was shortened by 5 bases and J by 6 bases, with 11 bases between the two germline ends. CDR1 is SNHLY, CDR2 FYNNEI, per germline. The CDR3 consists of 13 residues.

V and J are TRBV5-1 and TRBJ2-3; 9 positions match TRBD1. This CDR3 is 15 amino acids long. The germline V gene encodes CDR1 SGHRS and CDR2 YFSETQ. V was clipped by 6 bases and J by 4 bases; unmatched bases: 9. CDR3 coding DNA: TGCGCCAGCAAACCCTTACAGGGGGCTCCAGATACGCAGTATTTT. It translates to CASKPLQGAPDTQYF.

This clone came up a few times. The CDR3 region is CATSRATSTDTQYF. CDR3 DNA sequence: TGTGCCACCTCCCGAGCGACTAGCACAGATACGCAGTATTTT. The V and J genes are TRBV9 and TRBJ2-3; no reliable D call. The CDR3 is 14 residues long. Germline loops: CDR1 SGDLS, CDR2 YYNGEE. Trimming pared 9 bases from V and 0 bases from J, leaving 14 bases between.

Notes on this clone: Other DNA variants within this sample encode the same CDR3. The rearrangement uses TRBV5-1 and TRBJ2-7, with a tentative D call TRBD1 (6 bases). The CDR3 totals 13 residues. Germline values: CDR1 SGHRS, CDR2 YFSETQ. Trimming removed 5 bases at V and 2 bases at J, with 11 bases between. CDR3 coding DNA: TGCGCCAGCAGTGGGGGCGGCACCTACGAGCAGTACTTC. Translating it yields CASSGGGTYEQYF.

V gene TRBV14 combines with J gene TRBJ2-1; TRBD1 is a possible D gene (6 bases). The CDR3 is made up of 13 amino acids. Germline V gives CDR1 SGHDN, CDR2 FVKESK. The ends were cut back, 10 bases at V and 7 bases at J, with 17 bases in the middle. The CDR3 DNA sequence: TGTGCCACCGGACAGTCCCCAGGGAATGAGCAGTTCTTC. Translating it yields CATGQSPGNEQFF.

The V and J genes are TRBV11-1 and TRBJ1-1; D not certain. With 0 bases removed from V and 0 bases from J, the gap between germline ends came to 8 bases. The CDR3 is made up of 15 amino acids. CDR1 SGHAT and CDR2 FQDESV come from the germline V gene (reference sequence). CDR3 in DNA: TGTGCCAGCAGCTTAGCGAGTCAATTGAACACTGAAGCTTTCTTT. It codes for CASSLASQLNTEAFF.

The chain is built from TRBV7-2 and TRBJ2-7; D is ambiguous. CDR1 is SGHTA and CDR2 is FQGNSA in the germline V gene. Trimming took 4 bases from V and 9 from J, leaving 16 bases between them. The CDR3 has 13 amino acids. The CDR3 DNA reads TGTGCCAGCAGCTCACCAGAGACTCCCGCGCAGTACTTC. Translating gives CASSSPETPAQYF. Complete variable domain (other parts from reference TRBV7-2 and TRBJ2-7): GAGVSQSPSNKVTEKGKDVELRCDPISGHTALYWYRQSLGQGLEFLIYFQGNSAPDKSGLPSDRFSAERTGGSVSTLTIQRTQQEDSAVYLCASSSPETPAQYFGPGTRLTVT.